Here is one T cell receptor (beta chain) with its context. Its target is not known. Naive CD8 populations comprised CD45RO-negative cells positively selected for CCR7, excluding terminally differentiated effector memory CD45RA+ cells. This CDR3 has 17 residues. Germline CDR1 is LNHDA and CDR2 is SQIVND (reference sequence). V lost 3 bases, J lost 5 bases, and 22 bases lay in between. The data were taken from a study of shared clonotypes between healthy human individuals. Study in general: Each donor contributed plates that comprised three CD4 naive, three CD4 memory, two CD8 naive and one CD8 memory. Points from the study as a whole: It was the few donors that limited the genetic and exposure-history diversity represented.

Sequenced by immunoSEQ multiplex PCR; TCRdb stores in-frame clones only, minus some. Counted here are about 2,100,000 clones, roughly 91% occurring once; the ten biggest clones make up around 1.7%. The source material was naive CD8+ T cells from PBMCs. The receptor comes from a man between 18 and 29 years old in good health. Some clones in this sample may be carry-over from other donors' samples. This chain joins TRBV19 and TRBJ2-5; D may be TRBD2 (6 bases). As DNA, the CDR3 is TGTGCCAGTAGTATCTATCGAAGCGGGTCGGGATCGGAGACCCAGTACTTC. This encodes CASSIYRSGSGSETQYF. The full variable domain, rest sourced from reference TRBV19 and TRBJ2-5, is DGGITQSPKYLFRKEGQNVTLSCEQNLNHDAMYWYRQDPGQGLRLIYYSQIVNDFQKGDIAEGYSVSREKKESFPLTVTSAQKNPTAFYLCASSIYRSGSGSETQYFGPGTRLLVL.